These T cell receptor beta chains were read from a single sample in a study of shared clonotypes between healthy human individuals. The assay was immunoSEQ multiplex PCR, and TCRdb's table has in-frame clones only and misses some. The data hold millions of clones, with approximately 94% observed a single time. Sequencing was performed on naive CD8+ T cells sorted from blood. The source of these receptors is a man younger than 35 in good health. CDR3s include the opening cysteine and the closing phenylalanine or tryptophan. A D gene is named only where the DNA matches it firmly. Clone sizes are given selectively: once, few, many, or a class where the clone is expanded.

>NA|TRBJ2-7|NA|TRBV27
TGTGCCAGCAGTTTACTAGGGGGAATGGTCTACGAGCAGTACTTC
CASSLLGGMVYEQYF
>NA|TRBJ2-6|NA|TRBV27
TGTGCCAGCAGTCCACTACTAGTGGCTGGGGCCAACGTCCTGACTTTC
CASSPLLVAGANVLTF
>NA|TRBJ2-7|NA|TRBV4-3
TGCGCCAGCAGCCAAGAATTCGTCGGGTCGAGCCCCTACGAGCAGTACTTC
CASSQEFVGSSPYEQYF
>TRBD1|TRBJ2-5|NA|TRBV28
TGTGCCAGCACCCTGACAGGGGGCACAGAGACCCAGTACTTC
CASTLTGGTETQYF
>NA|TRBJ2-3|NA|TRBV10-1
TGCGCCAGCAGTGACTCTACCACAGATACGCAGTATTTT
CASSDSTTDTQYF
>TRBD1|TRBJ2-7|NA|TRBV13
TGTGCCAGCAGCATACCGGGACAGGGGACGGACGAGCAGTACTTC
CASSIPGQGTDEQYF
>TRBD1|TRBJ1-1|NA|TRBV13
TGTGCCAGCAGCTTAGGGCCGGGACAGGGTGGCACTGAAGCTTTCTTT
CASSLGPGQGGTEAFF
>NA|TRBJ2-1|NA|TRBV20-1
TGCAGTGCTAGCCCCGATTATGAGCAGTTCTTC
CSASPDYEQFF
>TRBD1|TRBJ2-7|NA|TRBV5-6
TGTGCCAGCAGCCCTAGGACAGGTCCCGACTACGAGCAGTACTTC
CASSPRTGPDYEQYF
>TRBD2|TRBJ2-3|NA|TRBV4-1
TGCGCCAGCAGCCAAGAACTAGCGGGAGGAACAGATACGCAGTATTTT
CASSQELAGGTDTQYF
>TRBD2|TRBJ2-7|NA|TRBV7-9
TGTGCCAGCAGCTTAGCGGGGGGTACTAGCGGAGGCCCAGCCTACGAGCAGTACTTC
CASSLAGGTSGGPAYEQYF
>TRBD2|TRBJ2-3|NA|TRBV10-2
TGCGCCAGCATGGGGGGGTCGTCAGATACGCAGTATTTT
CASMGGSSDTQYF
>NA|TRBJ2-7|NA|TRBV6-1
TGTGCCAGCAGTGGTGACAGATTCTACGAGCAGTACTTC
CASSGDRFYEQYF
>NA|TRBJ2-7|NA|TRBV28
TGTGCCAGCAGGGACGGCTCCTACGAGCAGTACTTC
CASRDGSYEQYF
>NA|TRBJ2-5|NA|TRBV7-7
TGTGCTAGCAGCGAAACAGGGATAGAGACCCAGTACTTC
CASSETGIETQYF
>TRBD1|TRBJ2-7|NA|TRBV9
TGTGCCAGCAGCCCCCGGGACAGTAGTTACGAGCAGTACTTC
CASSPRDSSYEQYF
>NA|TRBJ1-5|NA|TRBV5-1
TGCGCCAGCAGCTTGGCAGGACCGAGGGCGGGTCAGCCCCAGCATTTT
CASSLAGPRAGQPQHF
>NA|TRBJ2-1|NA|TRBV30
TGTGCCTGGACGGTGGGGGGAGAGCAGTTCTTC
CAWTVGGEQFF
>TRBD2|TRBJ2-5|NA|TRBV4-1
TGCGCCAGCAGCCAAGAGGGAGGGCTGGGAGAGACCCAGTACTTC
CASSQEGGLGETQYF
>TRBD1|TRBJ2-7|NA|TRBV27
TGTGCCAGCAGTTTATGGACAGGCTACGAGCAGTACTTC
CASSLWTGYEQYF
>NA|TRBJ1-2|NA|TRBV10-2
TGCGCCAGCAGCCCGACCCTAACCCAAGGGGGCTACACCTTC
CASSPTLTQGGYTF
>NA|TRBJ2-3|NA|TRBV10-1
TGCGCCAGCAGTGACGACTGGGACACAGATACGCAGTATTTT
CASSDDWDTDTQYF
>NA|TRBJ2-1|NA|TRBV9
TGTGCCAGCAGCGTAGGACCGGGCTATGAGCAGTTCTTC
CASSVGPGYEQFF
>NA|TRBJ2-2|NA|TRBV9
TGTGCCAGCAGCCTCCTAAGCGGGGAGCTGTTTTTT
CASSLLSGELFF
>NA|TRBJ2-1|NA|TRBV5-8
TGTGCCAGCAGCTTGAGGCAGACGAACAATGAGCAGTTCTTC
CASSLRQTNNEQFF
>TRBD2|TRBJ2-5|NA|TRBV6-5
TGTGCCAGCAGTTACTCGGAGGTGGGGGGGGAGACCCAGTACTTC
CASSYSEVGGETQYF
>NA|TRBJ1-5|few|TRBV19
TGTGCCAGTAGTATAGACGGGTATAGCAATCAGCCCCAGCATTTT
CASSIDGYSNQPQHF
>TRBD2|TRBJ2-7|once|TRBV4-1
TGCGCCAGCAGCCAAGTACCAAGCGGGGGTTACGAGCAGTACTTC
CASSQVPSGGYEQYF
>TRBD2|TRBJ2-7|once|TRBV7-8
TGTGCCAGCAGCTCCACCAAGACTAGCGGCGCCTACGAGCAGTACTTC
CASSSTKTSGAYEQYF
>NA|TRBJ2-7|NA|TRBV6-4
TGTGCCCCTAGTGACGGCTCCTACGAGCAGTACTTC
CAPSDGSYEQYF
>NA|TRBJ2-7|NA|TRBV25-1
TGTGCCAGCAGTGAAGACAGTCCCTACGAGCAGTACTTC
CASSEDSPYEQYF
>NA|TRBJ2-5|NA|TRBV5-6
TGTGCCAGCAGCTTGGCCGGGCACCATCACCAAGAGACCCAGTACTTC
CASSLAGHHHQETQYF
>NA|TRBJ2-7|NA|TRBV5-4
TGTGCCAGCAGCTCGTTTATAGAAGGTGAGCAGTACTTC
CASSSFIEGEQYF
>TRBD1|TRBJ1-2|NA|TRBV7-9
TGTGCCAGCAGCGGACAGGGAGGCTATGGCTACACCTTC
CASSGQGGYGYTF
>NA|TRBJ1-4|NA|TRBV9
TGTGCCAGCAGCGTAGGGGGCGGGACATCTAATGAAAAACTGTTTTTT
CASSVGGGTSNEKLFF
>NA|TRBJ1-3|NA|TRBV19
TGTGCCAGTAGTATTAAGGGGACGACTGGAAACACCATATATTTT
CASSIKGTTGNTIYF
>NA|TRBJ1-1|NA|TRBV4-1
TGCGCCAGCAGCCGCGGACAAACTGAAGCTTTCTTT
CASSRGQTEAFF
>TRBD1|TRBJ1-6|once|TRBV4-3
TGCGCCAGCAGCCAAGATACAGGGGTAAAGAATAATTCACCCCTCCACTTT
CASSQDTGVKNNSPLHF
>NA|TRBJ2-5|NA|TRBV7-9
TGTGCCAGCAGCCGTTTTCTAGCGGAGATGAGGGGGGAGACCCAGTACTTC
CASSRFLAEMRGETQYF
>NA|TRBJ2-7|few|TRBV7-9
TGTGCCAGCGTTGAACAGGGCGACTACTACGAGCAGTACTTC
CASVEQGDYYEQYF
>NA|TRBJ2-5|NA|TRBV11-2
TGTGCCAGCAGCTTCGTCGAGCAAGAGACCCAGTACTTC
CASSFVEQETQYF
>NA|TRBJ2-5|NA|TRBV7-9
TGTGCCAGCAGCTTAGACAGAGACCAAGAGACCCAGTACTTC
CASSLDRDQETQYF
>NA|TRBJ1-5|NA|TRBV4-1
TGCGCCAGCAGTATAAGGACAGACTATAGCAATCAGCCCCAGCATTTT
CASSIRTDYSNQPQHF
>NA|TRBJ1-5|NA|TRBV6-5
TGTGCCAGCAGTGCCGCATGGAACAATCAGCCCCAGCATTTT
CASSAAWNNQPQHF
>NA|TRBJ1-1|NA|TRBV6-6
TGTGCCAGCAGTTACGGGGGCAGGGTGAACACTGAAGCTTTCTTT
CASSYGGRVNTEAFF
>TRBD1|TRBJ2-7|once|TRBV7-2
TGTGCCAGCAGCTTAGCGGAGGCCAGGGGGCAAAACTACGAGCAGTACTTC
CASSLAEARGQNYEQYF
>TRBD1|TRBJ1-6|NA|TRBV19
TGTGCCAGTAGCTTGGACAGGGATGCCCTGAGCTCCTATAATTCACCCCTCCACTTT
CASSLDRDALSSYNSPLHF
>TRBD2|TRBJ2-5|NA|TRBV7-3
TGTGCCAGCAGCTTAACAGGCCTGCTAGCGGGGGGCCAAGAGACCCAGTACTTC
CASSLTGLLAGGQETQYF
>NA|TRBJ2-7|NA|TRBV4-3
TGCGCCAGCAGCCAAGATATTGAGGCAGGGGTGTTAAACGAGCAGTACTTC
CASSQDIEAGVLNEQYF
>NA|TRBJ1-2|NA|TRBV2
TGTGCCAGCAGTGAAGAGAGGGGAGCCTTAGCTAACTATGGCTACACCTTC
CASSEERGALANYGYTF
>TRBD1|TRBJ1-4|NA|TRBV25-1
TGTGCCAGCAGCGATGACAGGGGCTTAAATGAAAAACTGTTTTTT
CASSDDRGLNEKLFF
>NA|TRBJ1-1|NA|TRBV4-1
TGCGCCAGCAGCCAAGATTCCGGGTTTGCTGAAGCTTTCTTT
CASSQDSGFAEAFF
>NA|TRBJ2-1|NA|TRBV6-4
TGTGCAGTTAACGCAGGCACACCGAACAATGAGCAGTTCTTC
CAVNAGTPNNEQFF
>TRBD1|TRBJ2-7|NA|TRBV4-2
TGTGCCAGCAGCCAGGACAGGGGAACCTACGAGCAGTACTTC
CASSQDRGTYEQYF